This TCR beta chain was identified during a study of T cell changes during pregnancy in multiple sclerosis (dated 2019 in TCRdb). About the study as a whole: In women with multiple sclerosis, the researchers looked at how the T cell repertoire shifted as pregnancy progressed.

Libraries were built with the immunoSEQ multiplex PCR assay. TCRdb obtained this table from immuneACCESS and retained in-frame rearrangements with V and J assigned. These tables miss some clones; where compared with another copy, unresolved V genes account for less than half of the shortfall, and the remainder is unexplained. The sample table shows some 60,000 clones, and approximately 92% are seen once. Approximately 0.35% of the sample goes to the ten largest clones. On this clone itself: Its antigen specificity is not known. The sample holds no much larger clone one base away, and base qualities are not on file.

Deletion took 6 bases off V and 5 bases off J, with a span of 8 bases between the germline ends. From a lookup of the germline V gene, CDR1 and CDR2 are MDHEN and SYDVKM. The cysteine opens and the phenylalanine closes a CDR3 of 12 amino acids. This entry keeps only the CDR3 DNA: 36 bases, framed from base 1. The clonotype was recovered from a female donor with multiple sclerosis, enrolled in a pregnancy study. This sequence uses TRBV28 and TRBJ2-1; the D gene is perhaps TRBD1, from 5 matching bases. The source material was CD4+ T cells from peripheral blood mononuclear cells, sampled before pregnancy. The sequenced DNA: TGTGCCAGCAGAGACAGCGACAATGAGCAGTTCTTC. It translates to CASRDSDNEQFF.